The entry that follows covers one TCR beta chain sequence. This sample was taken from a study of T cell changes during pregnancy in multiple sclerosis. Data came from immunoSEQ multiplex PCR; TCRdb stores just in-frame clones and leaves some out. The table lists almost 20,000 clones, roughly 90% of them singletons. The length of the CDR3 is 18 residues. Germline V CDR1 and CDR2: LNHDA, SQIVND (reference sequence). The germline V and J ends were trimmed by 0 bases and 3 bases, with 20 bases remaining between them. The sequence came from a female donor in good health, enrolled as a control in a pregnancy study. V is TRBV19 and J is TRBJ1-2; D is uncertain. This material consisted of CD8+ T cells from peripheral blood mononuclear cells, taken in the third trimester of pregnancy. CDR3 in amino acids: CASSIDGPEPEADYGYTF. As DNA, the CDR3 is TGTGCCAGTAGTATAGATGGCCCAGAACCCGAGGCGGACTATGGCTACACCTTC.